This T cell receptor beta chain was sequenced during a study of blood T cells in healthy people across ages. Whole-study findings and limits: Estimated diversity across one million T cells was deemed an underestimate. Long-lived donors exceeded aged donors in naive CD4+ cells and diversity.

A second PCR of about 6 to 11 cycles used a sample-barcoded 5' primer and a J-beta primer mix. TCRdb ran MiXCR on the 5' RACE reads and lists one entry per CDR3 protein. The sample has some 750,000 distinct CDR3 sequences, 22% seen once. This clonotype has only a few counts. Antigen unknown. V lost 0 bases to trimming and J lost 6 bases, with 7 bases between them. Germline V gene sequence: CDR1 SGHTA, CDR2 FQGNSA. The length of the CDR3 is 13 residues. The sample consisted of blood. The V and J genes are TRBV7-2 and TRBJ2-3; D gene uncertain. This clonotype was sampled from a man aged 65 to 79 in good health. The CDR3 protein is CASSLAYGDTQYF. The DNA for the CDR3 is TGTGCCAGCAGCTTAGCGTATGGTGATACGCAGTATTTT.